This T cell receptor (beta chain) was obtained from a study of monozygotic twins with inflammatory bowel disease. Germline assignment: CDR1 SGHRS and CDR2 YFSETQ. This CDR3 contains 14 residues. After re-calling the 5' RACE reads, TCRdb lists one entry per CDR3 protein, DNA absent. Found here are some 190,000 distinct CDR3 sequences; the top ten clones hold 7.5% to 8%. V usage is TRBV5-1 and J usage is TRBJ2-7; the D call from TCRdb, TRBD2, cannot be confirmed without DNA. Sequencing was carried out using blood. This TCR derives from a human donor with ulcerative colitis or Crohn's disease, or a healthy co-twin of an affected twin (not recorded which). This chain's CDR3 is CASRLTSGSYEQYF.